This is a list of T cell receptor beta chains from one sample in a study of T-cell memory formation after mild COVID-19. TCRdb re-called the 5' RACE reads through MiXCR, storing one row per CDR3 protein. Of about 68,000 distinct CDR3 sequences in the sample, 16% were seen once. The sequenced sample was PBMCs or a T cell subset sorted from them (not recorded which). These receptors all stem from an adult woman who had mild COVID-19 (a few samples of this study predate the infection). Cell type and time point are not known. Each CDR3 is given with its conserved first and last residue. D genes are given only for firm matches. The listing skips clone size in some rows; elsewhere it reads once, few, many or a size class.

J,D,size,V,DNA,CDR3
TRBJ2-7,.,.,TRBV14,TGTGCCAGCAGCCTAGACAACTCCTACGAGCAGTACTTC,CASSLDNSYEQYF
TRBJ2-7,TRBD1,few,TRBV5-1,TGCGCCAGCAGCCTGGACAGGGAAGGCTACGAGCAGTACTTC,CASSLDREGYEQYF
TRBJ2-5,.,.,TRBV27,TGTGCCAGCAGCCAACCGGGACCGATGTACCAAGAGACCCAGTACTTC,CASSQPGPMYQETQYF
TRBJ1-1,.,few,TRBV4-1,TGCGCCAGCGGGTTCCCCTCTGAGGGAGGTGAAGCTTTCTTT,CASGFPSEGGEAFF
TRBJ2-3,.,.,TRBV5-1,TGCGCCAGCAGCTTGGAAACGGACACAGATACGCAGTATTTT,CASSLETDTDTQYF
TRBJ2-4,TRBD2,.,TRBV12-3/TRBV12-4,TGTGCCAGCAGTCGGGGGGGCTCAGCCAAAAACATTCAGTACTTC,CASSRGGSAKNIQYF
TRBJ2-3,.,.,TRBV7-9,TGTGCCAGCAGCACCCCACCCCAGGGCGGGAGCACAGATACGCAGTATTTT,CASSTPPQGGSTDTQYF
TRBJ2-1,TRBD2,.,TRBV6-2/TRBV6-3,TGTGCCAGCAGTTACTCGGATAGCGGGGGCGGGCTGGATTACAATGAGCAGTTCTTC,CASSYSDSGGGLDYNEQFF
TRBJ2-3,TRBD2,few,TRBV6-5,TGTGCCAGCAGTTACCCGACTGGACTAGCGGACTCAGATACGCAGTATTTT,CASSYPTGLADSDTQYF
TRBJ2-1,.,.,TRBV29-1,TGCAGCGTTGAAGATTTGGACATGCAGTTCTTC,CSVEDLDMQFF
TRBJ2-7,TRBD2,many,TRBV2,TGTGCATCTACTAGCGGGGTGTCCTACGAGCAGTACTTC,CASTSGVSYEQYF
TRBJ1-2,TRBD1,few,TRBV7-2,TGTGCCAGCAGCCAGACAGGGATTTTTAACTATGGCTACACCTTC,CASSQTGIFNYGYTF
TRBJ2-7,.,.,TRBV12-3/TRBV12-4,TGTGCCAGCAGTTTAGGCTTCCACGAGCAGTACTTC,CASSLGFHEQYF
TRBJ2-2,.,.,TRBV24-1,TGTGCCACCAGTGAAACAGGGTCCACCGGGGAGCTGTTTTTT,CATSETGSTGELFF
TRBJ2-5,TRBD2,few,TRBV6-5,TGTGCCAGCAGTCGAGGGACTAGCGGACAAGAGACCCAGTACTTC,CASSRGTSGQETQYF
TRBJ2-7,TRBD2,few,TRBV9,TGTGCCAGCAGCGTAGATCAAGCGGGGGGGCGAGAGCAGTACTTC,CASSVDQAGGREQYF
TRBJ2-3,TRBD2,.,TRBV5-4,TGTGCCAGCAGCTTGATAGCGGGAGGTGGAGATACGCAGTATTTT,CASSLIAGGGDTQYF
TRBJ1-1,.,.,TRBV27,TGTGCCAGCAGTCTCCCCGACAGGAAAGCTTTCTTT,CASSLPDRKAFF
TRBJ2-2,.,few,TRBV4-1,TGCGCCAGCAGCCAAGATCTTAGAGTAGTTGACACCGGGGAGCTGTTTTTT,CASSQDLRVVDTGELFF
TRBJ1-2,TRBD1,.,TRBV7-9,TGTGCCAGCAGCCCATTGAACAGGGGAGGCTACACCTTC,CASSPLNRGGYTF
TRBJ2-1,.,.,TRBV7-2,TGTGCCAGCAGATCATACAATGAGCAGTTCTTC,CASRSYNEQFF
TRBJ2-5,.,many,TRBV12-3/TRBV12-4,TGTGCCAGCAGTCCGGTCCTCCAAGAGACCCAGTACTTC,CASSPVLQETQYF
TRBJ2-7,.,.,TRBV20-1,TGCAGTGCAAGCGCTGAATGGAGGGAAAGCTACGAGCAGTACTTC,CSASAEWRESYEQYF
TRBJ2-7,.,.,TRBV7-6,TGTGCCAGCAGCTTCGGGCAGGGATACTCCTACGAGCAGTACTTC,CASSFGQGYSYEQYF
TRBJ1-3,TRBD1,few,TRBV4-3,TGCGCCAGCAGCCTGGACAGGGCCGTCTCTGGAAACACCATATATTTT,CASSLDRAVSGNTIYF
TRBJ1-1,.,.,TRBV6-5,TGTGCCAGCCGGGAGAACACTGAAGCTTTCTTT,CASRENTEAFF
TRBJ2-7,.,many,TRBV15,TGTGCCACCAGCCCAAGCCGGGACACACCCTACGAGCAGTACTTC,CATSPSRDTPYEQYF
TRBJ2-1,TRBD2,.,TRBV30,TGTGCCTGGAGTGGGCGGGGGGCTACCCGGAATGAGCAGTTCTTC,CAWSGRGATRNEQFF
TRBJ2-7,.,.,TRBV7-9,TGTGCCAGCAGCTCCCCGGCGACTAGTATCTACGAGCAGTACTTC,CASSSPATSIYEQYF
TRBJ1-1,.,.,TRBV6-6,TGTGCCAGCAGTGACGGACTTAATGAAGCTTTCTTT,CASSDGLNEAFF
TRBJ2-3,TRBD2,once,TRBV12-3/TRBV12-4,TGTGCCAGCAGCTTCACTAGCGGTGGAGTCTCGCAGTATTTT,CASSFTSGGVSQYF
TRBJ2-2,TRBD2,.,TRBV27,TGTGCCAGCAGTTTTTTAGCGGGGGGCCCGGCGAACACCGGGGAGCTGTTTTTT,CASSFLAGGPANTGELFF
TRBJ2-1,TRBD2,.,TRBV7-2,TGTGCCAGCAGCCAACCTCTAGCGGGAGGGTCAAATGAGCAGTTCTTC,CASSQPLAGGSNEQFF
TRBJ2-2,.,.,TRBV30,TGTGCCTGGAGTGCCCCTGTATTAGGGCCGAACACCGGGGAGCTGTTTTTT,CAWSAPVLGPNTGELFF
TRBJ2-7,TRBD2,.,TRBV7-8,TGTGCCAGCAGCTTAGCGCTAGCGGGGGGGCCGAAGGAGCAGTACTTC,CASSLALAGGPKEQYF
TRBJ2-5,.,.,TRBV7-9,TGTGCCAGCAGCTTATCGGGGAAGATAGAGACCCAGTACTTC,CASSLSGKIETQYF
TRBJ2-7,.,.,TRBV6-5,TGTGCCAGCAGTAACCGAGAGGACAGTGGCTACGAGCAGTACTTC,CASSNREDSGYEQYF